The next 15 T cell receptor beta chains were all read from a single sample in a study of blood T cell repertoires in COVID-19. Here immunoSEQ multiplex PCR was the method, and the copy in TCRdb shows in-frame clones only, minus some. The data hold a few hundred thousand clones, with 85% to 90% observed a single time. Sequenced material: PBMCs or T cells enriched from blood (not recorded which). The source of these receptors is a man aged 35-49 years who had recovered from COVID-19.

J is TRBJ2-4 and V is TRBV24-1, with 10 bases aligning to TRBD1. Germline CDR1 and CDR2: KGHDR and SFDVKD. The ends lost 3 bases at V and 9 bases at J; junction bases unmatched: 1. The CDR3 consists of 13 residues. The CDR3 region is CATSDGQGGIQYF. CDR3 nucleotide sequence: TGTGCCACCAGTGATGGACAGGGGGGCATTCAGTACTTC.

The gene calls are TRBV10-3 and TRBJ1-1; the D gene is possibly TRBD1 (6 bases). CDR3 length equals 12 residues. The germline gives CDR1 ENHRY, CDR2 SYGVKD. V was pared by 6 bases and J by 1 base, with 6 bases between. Written as DNA, the CDR3 is TGTGCCATCAGGGACAGGAACACTGAAGCTTTCTTT. Translated: CAIRDRNTEAFF.

The V gene is TRBV5-5, the J gene TRBJ2-7; 7 bases align to TRBD1. The length of the CDR3 is 15 residues. The ends lost 0 bases at V and 3 bases at J; junction bases unmatched: 6. In germline, CDR1 is SGHKS, CDR2 YYEKEE (reference sequence). The DNA for the CDR3 is TGTGCCAGCAGCTTGGATGGTCAGGGGGACTACGAGCAGTACTTC. Translated: CASSLDGQGDYEQYF.

The chain links TRBV5-1 to TRBJ2-2; TRBD2 aligns across 13 bases. The CDR3 totals 18 residues. Trimming removed 2 bases from V and 7 bases from J; junction bases left unmatched: 11. Germline V CDR1 and CDR2: SGHRS, YFSETQ. In DNA, the CDR3 is TGCGCCAGCAGCTTCGGATTCGGGACTAGCGGGGAACACGGGGAGCTGTTTTTT. It codes for CASSFGFGTSGEHGELFF.

The J gene is TRBJ2-2, the V gene TRBV23-1; 7 positions match TRBD1. TRBV23-1 is an ORF, with its function uncertain. The V gene end was trimmed by 5 bases and the J gene end by 2 bases; junction bases not matched to a gene: 8. CDR3 length: 16 amino acids. In DNA form, the CDR3 reads TGCGCCAGCAGTGTCCCAGGGGGTCCCAACACCGGGGAGCTGTTTTTT. As protein: CASSVPGGPNTGELFF.

The chain carries TRBV12-3 or TRBV12-4 and TRBJ2-2; D gene ambiguous. Trimming pared 6 bases from V and 1 base from J, leaving 6 bases between. This CDR3 comprises 13 residues. Here the CDR3 DNA reads TGTGCCAGCAGCCCCCAGAACACCGGGGAGCTGTTTTTT. It yields the protein CASSPQNTGELFF.

The chain couples TRBV6-5 to TRBJ2-1; D may be TRBD2 (5 bases). Germline CDR1 and CDR2: MNHEY and SVGAGI. CDR3 length: 13 amino acids. Trimming cost V 6 bases and J 4 bases, with 10 bases left between them. DNA for the CDR3: TGTGCCAGCAGCCCCCCGGGGTACAATGAGCAGTTCTTC. Translated, it gives CASSPPGYNEQFF.

The V and J genes are TRBV10-3 and TRBJ2-1, with 10 positions matching TRBD1. The length of the CDR3 is 14 residues. With 6 bases clipped from V and 6 bases from J, the junction kept 5 bases outside the gene matches. Germline V lookup: CDR1 ENHRY, CDR2 SYGVKD. The CDR3, as DNA: TGTGCCATCAGCGGGGACAGGGGTACCAATGAGCAGTTCTTC. Protein product: CAISGDRGTNEQFF.

This clone was recorded once. The rearrangement links TRBV19 to TRBJ2-2, with a tentative D call TRBD2 (6 bases). Germline CDR1 and CDR2: LNHDA and SQIVND (reference sequence). Trimming stripped 7 bases from V and 6 bases from J, with 9 bases between. The CDR3 length is 12 residues. DNA for the CDR3: TGTGCCAGTAATTCGGGAGCCGGGGAGCTGTTTTTT. This gives the protein CASNSGAGELFF.

The CDR3 loop is CASSPGQDYGYTF. CDR3 nucleotides: TGTGCCAGCAGCCCAGGGCAGGACTATGGCTACACCTTC. V gene TRBV7-6 combines with J gene TRBJ1-2, with D maybe TRBD1 (5 bases). The CDR3 is 13 residues long. Germline CDR1 SGHVS, CDR2 FNYEAQ. V was cut by 5 bases and J by 3 bases, with 10 bases left in between.

This chain joins TRBV5-4 and TRBJ2-1; 9 positions agree with TRBD2. Germline V gene data show CDR1 as SGHNT and CDR2 as YYREEE (reference sequence). CDR3 length equals 16 residues. V shed 0 bases and J 3 bases; nucleotides not matched to a gene: 4. CDR3 in DNA: TGTGCCAGCAGCTTGGTGGCGACTAGCGGCTACAATGAGCAGTTCTTC. Its translation: CASSLVATSGYNEQFF.

V usage is TRBV27 and J usage is TRBJ1-2, with D hard to call. Trimming stripped 7 bases from V and 4 bases from J, with 10 bases between. The CDR3 extends over 12 amino acids. Germline V gene sequence: CDR1 MNHEY, CDR2 SMNVEV (reference sequence). The CDR3 reads CASNGPGYGYTF. The CDR3 DNA reads as TGTGCCAGCAATGGCCCGGGCTATGGCTACACCTTC.

V gene TRBV7-6 combines with J gene TRBJ2-7, with D perhaps matching TRBD2 (6 bases). Germline lookup yields CDR1 SGHVS and CDR2 FNYEAQ. The CDR3 extends over 15 amino acids. V lost 5 bases and J 6 bases, leaving 20 bases between the germline ends. CDR3 sequence (DNA): TGTGCCAGCAGCCTGACTAGGGTGAACTTAGGCGAGCAGTACTTC. It translates to CASSLTRVNLGEQYF.

The CDR3 here is CASSPGDHYGYTF. The CDR3 DNA is TGTGCCAGCAGCCCGGGGGACCACTATGGCTACACCTTC. The chain carries TRBV5-6 and TRBJ1-2; possible D gene TRBD1, 5 bases. Germline V CDR1 and CDR2: SGHDT, YYEEEE. Trimming took 4 bases from V and 3 from J, leaving 10 bases between them. The CDR3 is made up of 13 amino acids.

V gene TRBV19 combines with J gene TRBJ1-5; 7 bases match TRBD1. Germline V lookup: CDR1 LNHDA, CDR2 SQIVND (reference sequence). The CDR3 is 14 amino acids. Germline trimming cut 3 bases from V and 9 bases from J; bases unmatched to any gene: 8. CDR3 region: CASSMGGQPGPQHF. CDR3 DNA: TGTGCCAGTAGTATGGGGGGACAGCCGGGGCCCCAGCATTTT.